The 24 T cell receptor beta chains below come from one sample, sequenced in a study of cytomegalovirus exposure and HLA in healthy donors. The PCR had 60 Vbeta and 13 Jbeta primers. Measured with immunoSEQ multiplex PCR; TCRdb has only the in-frame clones, and not every one. The sample carries 110,000 to 150,000 clones, approximately 9% recorded once. Sequences were obtained from PBMCs. The receptors derive from a male donor in good health and CMV-seronegative.

This clone was seen only a few times. J is TRBJ2-1 and V is TRBV27, with D possibly TRBD2 on 5 matching bases. The CDR3 contains 18 residues. Germline V lookup: CDR1 MNHEY, CDR2 SMNVEV (reference sequence). The ends were cut back, 7 bases at V and 0 bases at J, with 22 bases in the middle. CDR3 DNA: TGTGCCAGCACCAAGCGCCTCACCGGGGAAAGCTCCTACAATGAGCAGTTCTTC. It yields the protein CASTKRLTGESSYNEQFF.

This clone was picked up a small number of times. This rearrangement joins TRBV7-9 to TRBJ1-6; D gene ambiguous. Trimming pared 2 bases from V and 8 bases from J, leaving 7 bases between. Germline lookup yields CDR1 SEHNR and CDR2 FQNEAQ (reference sequence). The CDR3 has 13 residues. The CDR3 region has the DNA TGTGCCAGCAGCTTAATGGCAGATTCACCCCTCCACTTT. Its translation is CASSLMADSPLHF.

The chain couples TRBV2 to TRBJ2-2, with 11 bases lining up with TRBD1. Per the germline V gene, CDR1 is SNHLY and CDR2 is FYNNEI. The CDR3 covers 14 residues. V shed 9 bases and J 5 bases; nucleotides not matched to a gene: 5. This CDR3 reads CASWDRGDTGELFF. CDR3 DNA sequence: TGTGCCAGTTGGGACAGGGGGGATACCGGGGAGCTGTTTTTT.

The chain has TRBV28 and TRBJ1-2; TRBD1 agrees at 8 bases. The CDR3 covers 14 residues. Germline CDR1 is MDHEN and CDR2 is SYDVKM. The J segment lost 7 bases and the V segment lost 6 bases, leaving 10 bases of the junction unmatched. This CDR3 is CASSPGQGRRGYTF. Here the CDR3 DNA reads TGTGCCAGCAGCCCCGGACAGGGACGTCGTGGCTACACCTTC.

This clone has more than one count but fewer than ten. V usage is TRBV5-8 and J usage is TRBJ2-2; no clear D gene. This CDR3 has 16 amino acids. Germline-derived CDR1 and CDR2 are SGHTS and YDEGEE. Trimming removed 0 bases from V and 1 base from J, with 10 bases in between. As DNA, the CDR3 is TGTGCCAGCAGCTTGGATGGCAGGTGGAACACCGGGGAGCTGTTTTTT. This sequence encodes CASSLDGRWNTGELFF.

This clone was found a few times. CDR3 protein: CASRPDRISSMNTEAFF. As DNA, the CDR3 is TGTGCCAGCAGGCCCGACAGAATCTCCTCTATGAACACTGAAGCTTTCTTT. The V gene is TRBV7-9, the J gene TRBJ1-1; perhaps TRBD1 as D (5 bases). CDR1 is SEHNR and CDR2 is FQNEAQ in the germline V gene (reference sequence). This CDR3 has 17 amino acids. The ends were cut back, 6 bases at V and 0 bases at J, with 20 bases in the middle.

This clone has only a few counts. The gene calls are TRBV5-1 and TRBJ1-4, with TRBD1 as a possible D gene (5 bases). The CDR3 has 13 amino acids. The germline V gene has CDR1 SGHRS and CDR2 YFSETQ. V lost 4 bases and J 8 bases, leaving 12 bases between the germline ends. The DNA for the CDR3 is TGCGCCAGCAGCGACCTGACAGCCGAAAAACTGTTTTTT. Encoded protein: CASSDLTAEKLFF.

This clone was counted a few times. The chain has TRBV4-1 and TRBJ2-1, with TRBD2 identical over 14 bases. V was clipped by 0 bases and J by 12 bases; unmatched bases: 7. The CDR3 consists of 16 residues. CDR1 and CDR2 from the germline V gene are MGHRA and YSYEKL. The CDR3 spells CASSQEPRLAGGGQFF. The DNA for the CDR3 is TGCGCCAGCAGCCAAGAACCGCGACTAGCGGGAGGGGGGCAGTTCTTC.

About this clone: Other DNA variants within this sample encode the same CDR3. The gene calls are TRBV10-3 and TRBJ2-7, with 9 bases fitting TRBD1. The CDR3 consists of 14 residues. Germline CDR1 is ENHRY and CDR2 is SYGVKD. With 10 bases clipped from V and 5 bases from J, the junction kept 12 bases outside the gene matches. The CDR3 sequence is CASNAQGAENEQYF. The CDR3 nucleotides are TGTGCCAGCAATGCACAGGGGGCGGAAAACGAGCAGTACTTC.

The chain is built from TRBV19 and TRBJ1-4, with TRBD1 matching 10 bases. The CDR3 is 17 residues long. Germline values: CDR1 LNHDA, CDR2 SQIVND (reference sequence). J gave up 6 bases and V 3 bases, and 10 bases lay outside the gene matches. In DNA form, the CDR3 reads TGTGCCAGTAGTATGCTCCCTCCCGGGACAGGGGATGAAAAACTGTTTTTT. Translating it yields CASSMLPPGTGDEKLFF.

CDR3 region: CASSSSASASADTQYF. CDR3 nucleotide sequence: TGCGCCAGCAGCTCCTCGGCTAGCGCAAGTGCAGATACGCAGTATTTT. V gene TRBV4-3 combines with J gene TRBJ2-3; TRBD2 might be the D (6 bases). This CDR3 is built from 16 residues. The germline V gene encodes CDR1 LGHNA and CDR2 YSLEER. Trimming shortened V by 5 bases and J by 4 bases, and 19 bases separated the two germline ends.

This clone was picked up a small number of times. This chain connects TRBV7-2 to TRBJ2-3; weak D call: TRBD1 (6 bases). The V end was cut by 4 bases, the J end by 2 bases, with 10 bases between. Germline lookup yields CDR1 SGHTA and CDR2 FQGNSA. The CDR3 contains 14 residues. The CDR3 DNA reads TGTGCCAGCAGCTCCGACAGGATCACAGATACGCAGTATTTT. It translates to CASSSDRITDTQYF.

This clone was counted only a few times. The chain employs TRBV28 and TRBJ2-7; D is unresolved. This CDR3 spans 11 amino acids. V lost 6 bases and J 6 bases, leaving 9 bases between the germline ends. The V gene's germline CDR1 is MDHEN and CDR2 SYDVKM. This CDR3 reads CASRSLREQYF. DNA of the CDR3: TGTGCCAGCAGATCTCTCCGCGAGCAGTACTTC.

J is TRBJ1-4 and V is TRBV7-9; TRBD1 is a possible D gene (6 bases). V was cut by 2 bases and J by 8 bases, with 15 bases left in between. Germline values: CDR1 SEHNR, CDR2 FQNEAQ (reference sequence). CDR3 length equals 15 residues. The CDR3 protein is CASSLQGQGREKLFF. The CDR3 nucleotides read TGTGCCAGCAGCTTACAGGGGCAGGGAAGGGAAAAACTGTTTTTT.

V gene TRBV30 combines with J gene TRBJ2-5; no clear D. The CDR3 is 13 residues long. The germline gives CDR1 GTSNPN, CDR2 SVGIG (reference sequence). V was shortened by 4 bases and J by 1 base, with 10 bases between the two germline ends. The CDR3 loop reads CAWNVLLQETQYF. The CDR3 DNA is TGTGCCTGGAATGTACTACTCCAAGAGACCCAGTACTTC.

This clone was recorded a few times. The V and J genes are TRBV5-6 and TRBJ1-1; possibly TRBD1 for D (6 bases). Trimming pared 1 base from V and 2 bases from J, leaving 12 bases between. In germline, CDR1 is SGHDT, CDR2 YYEEEE. The CDR3 is made up of 15 amino acids. This chain's CDR3 is CASSLITGINTEAFF. The CDR3 DNA sequence: TGTGCCAGCAGCTTGATTACAGGGATAAACACTGAAGCTTTCTTT.

The V and J genes are TRBV27 and TRBJ1-2; the match to TRBD1 covers 8 bases. Germline CDR1 reads MNHEY; CDR2 reads SMNVEV (reference sequence). The CDR3 runs to 16 residues. The J segment lost 2 bases and the V segment lost 1 base, leaving 6 bases of the junction unmatched. The CDR3 loop reads CASSLFTGGRNYGYTF. In DNA form, the CDR3 reads TGTGCCAGCAGTTTATTTACAGGGGGGCGGAACTATGGCTACACCTTC.

This clone appeared a few times. This CDR3 is also generated by other DNA sequences in the sample. The chain joins TRBV5-1 to TRBJ2-3, with a tentative D call TRBD1 (6 bases). This CDR3 region has 14 residues. Per the germline V gene, CDR1 is SGHRS and CDR2 is YFSETQ. Trimming removed 2 bases from V and 1 base from J, with 8 bases in between. CDR3 amino acids: CASSLRQGTDTQYF. The CDR3 nucleotides read TGCGCCAGCAGCTTACGACAGGGCACAGATACGCAGTATTTT.

This clone was recorded a few times. V usage is TRBV10-3 and J usage is TRBJ2-3; D is unresolved. V was trimmed by 10 bases and J by 0 bases, leaving 5 bases between them. This CDR3 region has 11 residues. The V gene's germline CDR1 is ENHRY and CDR2 SYGVKD. In DNA, the CDR3 is TGTGCCAGCACTAGCACAGATACGCAGTATTTT. Its protein is CASTSTDTQYF.

The chain recombines TRBV6-1 with TRBJ1-2; a possible D gene is TRBD1 (5 bases). The germline V gene has CDR1 MNHNS and CDR2 SASEGT. This CDR3 has 13 amino acids. V shed 6 bases and J shed 5 bases, with 13 bases lying between them. DNA for the CDR3: TGTGCCAGCAGCAACCAGGGAGGGTATGGCTACACCTTC. As protein: CASSNQGGYGYTF.

This clone has more than one count but fewer than ten. The rearrangement joins TRBV6-1 to TRBJ2-7; D is possibly TRBD2 (7 bases). From germline, CDR1 is MNHNS and CDR2 SASEGT. V lost 1 base and J lost 7, with 20 bases in between. This CDR3 has 16 residues. The CDR3 nucleotides read TGTGCCAGCAGTGAAGGTTTTGGGACGGGGAGGGGGGAGCAGTACTTC. Translated: CASSEGFGTGRGEQYF.

This clone was seen only a few times. Other DNA sequences in this sample translate to the same CDR3. The chain employs TRBV4-1 and TRBJ1-6; 10 nucleotides match TRBD1. Germline values: CDR1 MGHRA, CDR2 YSYEKL. Unmatched junction bases numbered 4, after V lost 3 bases and J lost 8 bases. This CDR3 is built from 15 residues. The CDR3 is CASSQPGTGDSPLHF. CDR3 coding DNA: TGCGCCAGCAGCCAGCCCGGGACAGGGGATTCACCCCTCCACTTT.

The CDR3 DNA sequence: TGTGCCAGCAGTGTTATCCGCGGGGGGGGTTACTCCTACAATGAGCAGTTCTTC. Protein product: CASSVIRGGGYSYNEQFF. This sequence joins TRBV2 and TRBJ2-1, with TRBD2 matching 9 bases. The ends lost 4 bases at V and 0 bases at J; junction bases unmatched: 10. Germline V gene sequence: CDR1 SNHLY, CDR2 FYNNEI. This CDR3 comprises 18 residues.

This sequence joins TRBV7-3 and TRBJ2-3; 13 bases match TRBD2. With 5 bases clipped from V and 8 bases from J, the junction kept 10 bases outside the gene matches. The CDR3 has 16 residues. Germline V gene sequence: CDR1 SGHTA, CDR2 FQGTGA. CDR3 amino acids: CASSLRTSGSSSTQYF. The CDR3 DNA sequence: TGTGCCAGCAGCCTTCGGACTAGCGGGAGCTCTTCTACGCAGTATTTT.